The sequence of this T cell receptor beta chain was determined in a study of tumor and adjacent non-tumor tissue in lung cancer. Study findings and constraints: Tumor repertoires had a smaller top 100 clone share than normal lung. Tumor tissue had significantly higher TCR diversity than normal lung.

A word on this clonotype: What it binds is unknown. Compared with germline, one end of the junction differs, possibly owing to a read error.

RNA was extracted from bulk tissue without any cell sorting. Distant lung tissue was collected more than 3 cm away from the tumor edge. This CDR3 spans 17 amino acids. The germline V gene has CDR1 SGHNT and CDR2 YENEEA. TCRbeta libraries were built with three rounds of nested PCR, modified from ARM-PCR. TCRdb used MiXCR to reprocess the multiplex PCR reads, holding one entry per CDR3 protein. The table includes some 100,000 distinct CDR3 sequences, more than 55% detected once. The genes are TRBV11-3 and TRBJ1-5; TRBD1 aligns across 9 bases. The sample comprised distant non-tumor lung tissue. The receptor comes from a man in his thirties or forties with non-small cell lung cancer. CDR3 coding DNA: TGTGCCAGCAGCTTAACCCCCCGGGACAGGGTTAATCAGCCCCACCATTTT. This encodes CASSLTPRDRVNQPHHF.